Listed below are T cell receptor beta chains from one sample, sequenced in a study of T cell responses to AZD1222 COVID-19 vaccine. Only in-frame clones appear in the TCRdb table, and some are missing; sequencing was by immunoSEQ multiplex PCR. The sample lists 90,000 to 130,000 clones; about 85% were seen once. This material consisted of peripheral blood, taken on day 0 of AZD1222 vaccination. These receptors came from an adult in good health. Each CDR3 is given with its conserved first and last residue. The order of the fields is J gene, clone size, D gene, CDR3 length, V gene, CDR3 protein, CDR3 DNA. D genes are given only for firm matches. Clone size is not always given. Where it is, it says once, few, many or a class for expanded clones.

TRBJ1-1,once,NA,13,TRBV6-1,CASSEVEGTEAFF,TGTGCCAGCAGTGAAGTTGAGGGGACTGAAGCTTTCTTT
TRBJ1-4,NA,TRBD1,15,TRBV18,CASSPSGQGNEKLFF,TGTGCCAGCTCACCGTCGGGACAGGGGAATGAAAAACTGTTTTTT
TRBJ2-7,NA,NA,13,TRBV4-1,CASSQPGSYEQYF,TGCGCCAGCAGCCAACCGGGATCCTACGAGCAGTACTTC
TRBJ2-3,NA,NA,15,TRBV18,CASSSRGQGGDTQYF,TGTGCCAGCTCATCACGGGGCCAGGGGGGAGATACGCAGTATTTT
TRBJ1-1,NA,NA,15,TRBV6-5,CASSYGQEGNTEAFF,TGTGCCAGCAGTTACGGGCAGGAGGGGAACACTGAAGCTTTCTTT
TRBJ2-4,NA,NA,18,TRBV24-1,CATSDSRGGVRTKNIQYF,TGTGCCACCAGTGATTCTCGTGGAGGGGTGAGGACCAAAAACATTCAGTACTTC
TRBJ2-1,NA,NA,13,TRBV19,CASNPGLLNEQFF,TGTGCCAGCAACCCCGGACTTCTCAATGAGCAGTTCTTC
TRBJ1-1,NA,NA,11,TRBV30,CAWSTRAVAFF,TGTGCCTGGAGTACCCGGGCCGTGGCTTTCTTT
TRBJ2-3,NA,TRBD2,17,TRBV7-9,CASSARLAGGLTDTQYF,TGTGCCAGCAGCGCTAGACTAGCGGGGGGCCTCACAGATACGCAGTATTTT
TRBJ2-1,NA,NA,14,TRBV19,CASSVSTVYNEQFF,TGTGCCAGTAGTGTCTCTACTGTGTACAATGAGCAGTTCTTC
TRBJ2-3,once,NA,14,TRBV6-6,CASSRDSRTDTQYF,TGTGCCAGCAGCCGGGACTCTCGCACAGATACGCAGTATTTT
TRBJ1-5,NA,NA,12,TRBV5-1,CASSLEGQPQHF,TGCGCCAGCAGCCTTGAAGGTCAGCCCCAGCATTTT
TRBJ1-5,NA,NA,15,TRBV28,CASSFFLTSNQPQHF,TGTGCCAGCAGTTTTTTTTTAACGAGCAATCAGCCCCAGCATTTT
TRBJ1-4,NA,NA,15,TRBV6-5,CASSYRRATNEKLFF,TGTGCCAGCAGTTACAGACGGGCAACTAATGAAAAACTGTTTTTT
TRBJ2-1,NA,NA,16,TRBV11-3,CASSLGGGVAYNEQFF,TGTGCCAGCAGCTTAGGCGGCGGGGTAGCCTACAATGAGCAGTTCTTC
TRBJ1-1,NA,NA,15,TRBV19,CASSTDRRMNTEAFF,TGTGCCAGTAGTACCGACAGGCGCATGAACACTGAAGCTTTCTTT
TRBJ1-2,NA,NA,12,TRBV5-1,CASYTQGYGYTF,TGCGCCAGCTACACACAGGGTTATGGCTACACCTTC
TRBJ1-2,few,NA,15,TRBV2,CASSEGGAQAGGYTF,TGTGCCAGCAGTGAAGGGGGCGCACAAGCCGGTGGCTACACCTTC
TRBJ2-5,NA,NA,12,TRBV3-1/TRBV3-2,CASSQDLPGVYF,TGTGCCAGCAGCCAAGATCTCCCGGGGGTATACTTC
TRBJ1-1,NA,TRBD1,14,TRBV30,CAWSVTGSVVTAFF,TGTGCCTGGAGTGTGACAGGGTCGGTGGTTACAGCTTTCTTT
TRBJ1-1,once,NA,14,TRBV3-1/TRBV3-2,CASSQPGVNTEAFF,TGTGCCAGCAGCCAACCGGGGGTGAACACTGAAGCTTTCTTT
TRBJ2-7,NA,TRBD1,14,TRBV2,CASSRTGGAYEQYF,TGTGCCAGCAGCCGGACAGGGGGCGCGTACGAGCAGTACTTC
TRBJ2-4,NA,TRBD2,17,TRBV15,CATSRTSGGLAKNIQYF,TGTGCCACCAGCAGGACTAGCGGGGGACTAGCCAAAAACATTCAGTACTTC
TRBJ1-3,NA,NA,14,TRBV19,CASARGGSGNTIYF,TGTGCCAGTGCCAGGGGTGGATCTGGAAACACCATATATTTT
TRBJ1-5,NA,NA,13,TRBV20-1,CSASFGAQQPQHF,TGCAGTGCTAGTTTCGGGGCCCAGCAGCCCCAGCATTTT
TRBJ1-1,NA,TRBD1,14,TRBV19,CASSIGQGPTEAFF,TGTGCCAGTAGTATCGGACAGGGTCCCACTGAAGCTTTCTTT
TRBJ2-3,NA,TRBD2,14,TRBV19,CASRTSGNTDTQYF,TGTGCCAGCAGGACTAGCGGGAACACAGATACGCAGTATTTT
TRBJ1-3,few,NA,16,TRBV11-2,CASSLNGASSGNTIYF,TGTGCCAGCAGCTTAAACGGGGCGAGCTCTGGAAACACCATATATTTT
TRBJ1-2,NA,NA,15,TRBV5-5,CASSLEARVDYGYTF,TGTGCCAGCAGCTTGGAGGCTAGGGTCGACTATGGCTACACCTTC
TRBJ2-5,NA,NA,14,TRBV5-1,CASALQMYQETQYF,TGCGCCAGCGCACTACAGATGTACCAAGAGACCCAGTACTTC
TRBJ2-5,NA,TRBD1,14,TRBV19,CASSPDRARETQYF,TGTGCCAGTAGTCCGGACAGGGCCAGGGAGACCCAGTACTTC
TRBJ2-2,NA,NA,15,TRBV18,CASSPTVSGSGELFF,TGTGCCAGCTCACCAACAGTTTCAGGGTCCGGGGAGCTGTTTTTT
TRBJ2-2,NA,NA,14,TRBV3-1/TRBV3-2,CASAGSGNTGELFF,TGTGCCAGCGCTGGGAGCGGGAACACCGGGGAGCTGTTTTTT
TRBJ2-7,NA,TRBD2,15,TRBV9,CASSVDPAGTYEQYF,TGTGCCAGCAGCGTAGACCCAGCGGGAACCTACGAGCAGTACTTC
TRBJ1-1,NA,NA,12,TRBV7-9,CASSLGPLEAFF,TGTGCCAGCAGCTTAGGGCCTCTTGAAGCTTTCTTT
TRBJ2-7,NA,NA,12,TRBV12-3/TRBV12-4,CASSPRRYEQYF,TGTGCCAGCAGCCCCCGGCGTTACGAGCAGTACTTC
TRBJ2-1,NA,NA,13,TRBV18,CASSPPGPLEQFF,TGTGCCAGCTCACCACCGGGCCCTTTAGAGCAGTTCTTC
TRBJ1-3,NA,NA,15,TRBV5-4,CASSSGTPPGNTIYF,TGTGCCAGCAGCTCCGGGACACCGCCTGGAAACACCATATATTTT
TRBJ1-5,NA,TRBD1,15,TRBV6-5,CASSTWGQNNQPQHF,TGTGCCAGCAGTACCTGGGGACAGAACAATCAGCCCCAGCATTTT
TRBJ2-7,once,TRBD1,14,TRBV7-9,CASSSKTGPNEQYF,TGTGCCAGCAGCTCGAAGACAGGGCCAAACGAGCAGTACTTC
TRBJ2-5,NA,NA,14,TRBV11-2,CASSLDQPGETQYF,TGTGCCAGCAGCTTAGATCAGCCCGGGGAGACCCAGTACTTC
TRBJ1-3,NA,NA,16,TRBV4-2,CASSQETTDRTNTIYF,TGTGCCAGCAGCCAGGAGACTACCGACAGAACCAACACCATATATTTT
TRBJ2-5,NA,TRBD2,15,TRBV27,CASSSLSGGIETQYF,TGTGCCAGCAGTTCCCTATCGGGAGGCATTGAGACCCAGTACTTC
TRBJ2-7,NA,NA,12,TRBV5-6,CASSLEFYEQYF,TGTGCCAGCAGCTTGGAGTTCTACGAGCAGTACTTC
TRBJ2-1,NA,NA,13,TRBV13,CASRGVGTNEQFF,TGTGCCAGCCGCGGGGTCGGGACTAATGAGCAGTTCTTC
TRBJ2-7,NA,TRBD1,14,TRBV10-3,CAISGTGRSYEQYF,TGTGCCATCAGTGGGACAGGGCGTTCCTACGAGCAGTACTTC
TRBJ1-1,once,NA,13,TRBV5-4,CASTLSGVTEAFF,TGTGCCAGCACCCTGAGCGGGGTTACTGAAGCTTTCTTT
TRBJ1-5,NA,TRBD1,17,TRBV2,CASSEPPGTGGDQPQHF,TGTGCCAGCAGTGAACCCCCCGGGACAGGGGGCGATCAGCCCCAGCATTTT
TRBJ1-2,NA,TRBD1,14,TRBV6-5,CASRGQGNNYGYTF,TGTGCCAGCAGAGGACAGGGGAATAACTATGGCTACACCTTC
TRBJ2-1,NA,TRBD2,17,TRBV7-6,CASSSDSLAGGPHEQFF,TGTGCCAGCAGCTCCGATTCACTAGCGGGAGGGCCTCATGAGCAGTTCTTC
TRBJ2-7,NA,NA,19,TRBV4-2,CASSQESPGLFTSSYEQYF,TGTGCCAGCAGCCAAGAGAGCCCGGGGCTGTTCACTAGCTCCTACGAGCAGTACTTC
TRBJ2-2,NA,TRBD2,15,TRBV19,CASHGLGGKSGELFF,TGTGCCAGCCACGGACTAGGAGGAAAATCCGGGGAGCTGTTTTTT
TRBJ1-5,NA,NA,15,TRBV19,CASSERTGQNQPQHF,TGTGCCAGTAGTGAGCGGACGGGCCAGAATCAGCCCCAGCATTTT
TRBJ1-2,NA,NA,15,TRBV5-4,CASTEEGVWKGGYTF,TGTGCCAGCACCGAAGAGGGGGTCTGGAAAGGTGGCTACACCTTC
TRBJ1-2,NA,TRBD1,19,TRBV27,CASSFSPPDWTGRNYGYTF,TGTGCCAGCAGTTTCTCCCCCCCTGATTGGACAGGGAGAAACTATGGCTACACCTTC